This TCR beta chain is from a study of CD8 T cells in Susac syndrome. To note about this clonotype: The antigen is undetermined.

It was negative isolation that provided the CD8+ and CD4+ T cells, whereas TEMRA cells were enriched by FACS. Study-level results: The study acknowledged a relatively small number of individuals in its TCR sequencing and HLA analysis.

Random hexamers primed reverse transcription of about 0.45 to 1 ug RNA. The amplification used immunoSEQ multiplex PCR on TCR beta CDR3; it spanned 54 Vbeta and 13 Jbeta. TCRdb processed the immunoSEQ multiplex PCR reads anew with MiXCR; each CDR3 protein has one entry. Seen here are approximately 200,000 distinct CDR3 sequences, under 97% observed once, and the top ten hold more than 0.09%. CDR3 size: 12 residues. V was pared by 4 bases and J by 7 bases, with 11 bases between. The germline V gene encodes CDR1 SQVTM and CDR2 ANQGSEA. The sequencing sample was made of CD4+ T cells from PBMCs. J is TRBJ2-1 and V is TRBV29-1; D not certain. The TCR comes from a human donor with multiple sclerosis. CDR3 in DNA: TGCAGCGTTGCTCCCTCTAGGAATGAGCAGTTCTTC. It codes for CSVAPSRNEQFF.